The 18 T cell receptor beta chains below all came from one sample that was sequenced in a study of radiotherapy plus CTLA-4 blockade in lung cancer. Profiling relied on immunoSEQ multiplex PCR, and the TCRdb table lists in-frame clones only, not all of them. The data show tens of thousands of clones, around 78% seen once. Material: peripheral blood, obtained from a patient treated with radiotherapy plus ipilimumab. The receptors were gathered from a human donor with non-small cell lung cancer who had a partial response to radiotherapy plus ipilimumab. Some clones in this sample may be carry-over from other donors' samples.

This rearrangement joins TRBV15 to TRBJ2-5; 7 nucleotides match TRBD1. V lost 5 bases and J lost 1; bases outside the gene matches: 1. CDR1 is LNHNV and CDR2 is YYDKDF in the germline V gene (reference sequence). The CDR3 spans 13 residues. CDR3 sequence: CATSWDSQETQYF. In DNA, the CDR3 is TGTGCCACCAGCTGGGACAGCCAAGAGACCCAGTACTTC.

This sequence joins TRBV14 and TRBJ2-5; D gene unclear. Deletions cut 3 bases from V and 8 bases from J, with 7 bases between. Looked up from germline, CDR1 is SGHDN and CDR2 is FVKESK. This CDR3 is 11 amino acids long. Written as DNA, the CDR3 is TGTGCCAGCAGCCAGGGCCCAACCCAGTACTTC. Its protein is CASSQGPTQYF.

The CDR3, as DNA: TGCGCCAGCAGCCAGGACAGGGGGCTCTATGGCTACACCTTC. Protein product: CASSQDRGLYGYTF. The chain joins TRBV4-3 to TRBJ1-2; TRBD1 matches at 11 bases. Trimming removed 3 bases from V and 4 bases from J; junction bases left unmatched: 1. The CDR3 length is 14 residues. The germline gives CDR1 LGHNA, CDR2 YSLEER.

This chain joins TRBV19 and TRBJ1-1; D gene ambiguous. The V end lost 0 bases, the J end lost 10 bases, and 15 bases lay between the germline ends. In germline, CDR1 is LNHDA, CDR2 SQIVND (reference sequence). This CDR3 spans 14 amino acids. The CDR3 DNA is TGTGCCAGTAGTATAGATGGTCCACCTTCTACAGCTTTCTTT. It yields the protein CASSIDGPPSTAFF.

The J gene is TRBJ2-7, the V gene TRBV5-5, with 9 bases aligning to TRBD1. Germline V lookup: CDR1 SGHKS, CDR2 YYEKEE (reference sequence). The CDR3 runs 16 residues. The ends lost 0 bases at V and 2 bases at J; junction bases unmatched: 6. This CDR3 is CASSLAGQGFTYEQYF. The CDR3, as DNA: TGTGCCAGCAGCTTGGCGGGACAGGGCTTCACCTACGAGCAGTACTTC. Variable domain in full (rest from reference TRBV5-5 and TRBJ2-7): DAGVTQSPTHLIKTRGQQVTLRCSPISGHKSVSWYQQVLGQGPQFIFQYYEKEERGRGNFPDRFSARQFPNYSSELNVNALLLGDSALYLCASSLAGQGFTYEQYFGPGTRLTVT.

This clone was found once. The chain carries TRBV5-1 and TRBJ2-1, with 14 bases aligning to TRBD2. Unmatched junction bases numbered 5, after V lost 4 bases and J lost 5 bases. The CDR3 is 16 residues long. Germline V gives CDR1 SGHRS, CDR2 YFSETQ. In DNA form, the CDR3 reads TGCGCCAGCAGCACCGGGACTAGCGGGAGACACAATGAGCAGTTCTTC. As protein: CASSTGTSGRHNEQFF. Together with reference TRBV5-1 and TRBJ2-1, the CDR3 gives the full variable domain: KAGVTQTPRYLIKTRGQQVTLSCSPISGHRSVSWYQQTPGQGLQFLFEYFSETQRNKGNFPGRFSGRQFSNSRSEMNVSTLELGDSALYLCASSTGTSGRHNEQFFGPGTRLTVL.

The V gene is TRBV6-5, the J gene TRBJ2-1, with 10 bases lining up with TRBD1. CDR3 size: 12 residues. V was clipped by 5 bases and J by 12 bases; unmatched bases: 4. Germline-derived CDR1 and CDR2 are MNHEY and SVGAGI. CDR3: CASSTGTGAQFF. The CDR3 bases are TGTGCCAGCAGTACTGGGACAGGGGCGCAGTTCTTC.

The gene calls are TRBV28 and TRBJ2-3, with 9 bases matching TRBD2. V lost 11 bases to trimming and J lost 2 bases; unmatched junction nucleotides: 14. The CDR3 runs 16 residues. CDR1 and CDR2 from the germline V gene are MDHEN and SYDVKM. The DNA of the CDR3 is TGTGCCGTCAGTGGGCTAGCGGGGCGGATCACAGATACGCAGTATTTT. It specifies CAVSGLAGRITDTQYF. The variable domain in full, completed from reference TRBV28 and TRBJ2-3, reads DVKVTQSSRYLVKRTGEKVFLECVQDMDHENMFWYRQDPGLGLRLIYFSYDVKMKEKGDIPEGYSVSREKKERFSLILESASTNQTSMYLCAVSGLAGRITDTQYFGPGTRLTVL.

CDR3 nucleotides: TGTGCCAGCAGCCTCCCCTCTGGAAACACCATATATTTT. Protein sequence: CASSLPSGNTIYF. V usage is TRBV7-9 and J usage is TRBJ1-3; D gene unclear. The CDR3 contains 13 residues. Germline V CDR1 and CDR2: SEHNR, FQNEAQ (reference sequence). Trimming took off 5 bases at V and 0 bases at J, with 5 bases between the two ends.

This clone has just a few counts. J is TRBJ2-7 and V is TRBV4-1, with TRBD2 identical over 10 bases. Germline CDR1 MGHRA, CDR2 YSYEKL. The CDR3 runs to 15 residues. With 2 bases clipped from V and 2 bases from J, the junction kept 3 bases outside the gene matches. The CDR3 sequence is CASSQLAGEPYEQYF. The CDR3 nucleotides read TGCGCCAGCAGCCAACTAGCGGGAGAGCCCTACGAGCAGTACTTC.

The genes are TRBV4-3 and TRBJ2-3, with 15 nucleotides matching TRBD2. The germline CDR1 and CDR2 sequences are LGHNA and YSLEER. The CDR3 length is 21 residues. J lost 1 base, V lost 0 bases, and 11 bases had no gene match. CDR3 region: CASSQDPGLAGGPRGTDTQYF. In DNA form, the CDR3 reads TGCGCCAGCAGCCAAGATCCCGGACTAGCGGGGGGGCCCAGGGGCACAGATACGCAGTATTTT.

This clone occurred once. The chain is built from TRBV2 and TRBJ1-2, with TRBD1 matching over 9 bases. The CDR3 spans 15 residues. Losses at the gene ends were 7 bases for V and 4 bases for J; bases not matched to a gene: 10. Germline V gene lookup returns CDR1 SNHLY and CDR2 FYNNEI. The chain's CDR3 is CASKAPGQGGYGYTF. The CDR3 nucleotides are TGTGCCAGCAAGGCGCCGGGACAGGGAGGCTATGGCTACACCTTC.

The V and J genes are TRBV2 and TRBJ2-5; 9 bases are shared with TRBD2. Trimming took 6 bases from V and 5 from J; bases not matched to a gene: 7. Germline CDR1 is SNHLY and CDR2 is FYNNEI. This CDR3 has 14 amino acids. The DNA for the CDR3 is TGTGCCAGCAGGGGGGCAGCGGGAGGCGAGACCCAGTACTTC. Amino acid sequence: CASRGAAGGETQYF.

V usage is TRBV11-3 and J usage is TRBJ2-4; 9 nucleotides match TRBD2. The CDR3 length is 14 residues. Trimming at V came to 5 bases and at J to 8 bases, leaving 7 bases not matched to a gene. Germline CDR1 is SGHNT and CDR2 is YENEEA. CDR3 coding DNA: TGTGCCAGCAGCGCGGGAGGGACATCGGACATTCAGTACTTC. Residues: CASSAGGTSDIQYF.

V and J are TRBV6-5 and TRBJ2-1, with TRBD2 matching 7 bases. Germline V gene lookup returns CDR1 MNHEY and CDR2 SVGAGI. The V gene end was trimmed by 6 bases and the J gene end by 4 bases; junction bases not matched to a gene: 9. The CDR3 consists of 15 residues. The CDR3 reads CASSSELAVYNEQFF. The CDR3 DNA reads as TGTGCCAGCAGCTCTGAGCTAGCGGTATACAATGAGCAGTTCTTC.

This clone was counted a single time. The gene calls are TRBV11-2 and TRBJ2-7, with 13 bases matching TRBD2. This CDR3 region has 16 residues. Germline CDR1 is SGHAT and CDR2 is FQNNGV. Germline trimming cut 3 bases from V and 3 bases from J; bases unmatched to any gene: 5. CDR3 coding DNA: TGTGCCAGCAGCTTCGGGACTAGCGGGACCCACTACGAGCAGTACTTC. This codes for CASSFGTSGTHYEQYF.

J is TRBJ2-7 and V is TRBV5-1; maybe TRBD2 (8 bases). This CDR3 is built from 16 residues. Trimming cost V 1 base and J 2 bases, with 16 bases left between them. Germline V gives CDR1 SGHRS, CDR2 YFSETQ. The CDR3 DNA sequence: TGCGCCAGCAGCTTGCAGGGGGGACTAGTAACCTACGAGCAGTACTTC. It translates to CASSLQGGLVTYEQYF.

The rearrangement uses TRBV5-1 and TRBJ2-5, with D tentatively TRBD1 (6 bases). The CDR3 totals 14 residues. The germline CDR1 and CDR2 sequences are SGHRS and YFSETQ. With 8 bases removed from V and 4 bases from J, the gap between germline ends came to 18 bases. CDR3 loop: CARNKGVFGETQYF. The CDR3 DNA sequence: TGCGCCAGGAATAAGGGGGTTTTCGGAGAGACCCAGTACTTC.